A selection of T cell receptor beta chains follows, all from one sample in a study of spatial heterogeneity in lung cancer. TCRdb passed the 5' RACE reads through MiXCR, listing each CDR3 protein once. The sample contains tens of thousands of distinct CDR3 sequences, about 14% of which appear only once. The sample here was PBMCs, taken at surgery. The receptors derive from a male donor with early-stage non-small cell lung cancer. Each CDR3 is given with its conserved first and last residue. D genes are given only for firm matches. A row's size may be missing; if present it is once, few, many or a size class.

CDR3aa | CDR3nt | v_gene | d_gene | j_gene | abundance
CASSLLAGTETQYF | TGCGCCAGCAGCTTGTTAGCGGGAACGGAGACCCAGTACTTC | TRBV5-1 | TRBD2 | TRBJ2-5 | many
CSARDLYGANTGELFF | TGCAGTGCTAGAGATCTTTACGGAGCGAACACCGGGGAGCTGTTTTTT | TRBV20-1 | NA | TRBJ2-2 | many
CASSLEGSSYNEQFF | TGTGCCAGCAGCCTGGAGGGTAGCTCCTACAATGAGCAGTTCTTC | TRBV5-4 | NA | TRBJ2-1 | NA
CSASLGGGGTTGELFF | TGCAGTGCTAGCCTAGGAGGAGGGGGCACCACCGGGGAGCTGTTTTTT | TRBV20-1 | NA | TRBJ2-2 | NA
CASSLLASFHEQYF | TGTGCCAGCAGCTTACTAGCGAGTTTCCACGAGCAGTACTTC | TRBV11-1 | NA | TRBJ2-7 | NA
CASSLSGLGGRASEQFF | TGTGCCAGCAGCTTATCGGGTCTCGGCGGGAGGGCCAGTGAGCAGTTCTTC | TRBV11-2 | TRBD2 | TRBJ2-1 | few
CASSQNQGQGVSDTQYF | TGCGCCAGCAGCCAGAACCAAGGACAGGGCGTCTCAGATACGCAGTATTTT | TRBV4-3 | TRBD1 | TRBJ2-3 | few
CASSLGEWVNEQFF | TGTGCCAGCAGCTTAGGGGAGTGGGTCAATGAGCAGTTCTTC | TRBV11-2 | NA | TRBJ2-1 | many
CASSPARSGYEQYF | TGTGCCAGCAGCCCAGCCAGATCAGGGTACGAGCAGTACTTC | TRBV4-2 | NA | TRBJ2-7 | many
CASSLGDSLTEAFF | TGTGCCAGCAGCTTAGGGGACTCCCTCACTGAAGCTTTCTTT | TRBV11-1 | NA | TRBJ1-1 | many